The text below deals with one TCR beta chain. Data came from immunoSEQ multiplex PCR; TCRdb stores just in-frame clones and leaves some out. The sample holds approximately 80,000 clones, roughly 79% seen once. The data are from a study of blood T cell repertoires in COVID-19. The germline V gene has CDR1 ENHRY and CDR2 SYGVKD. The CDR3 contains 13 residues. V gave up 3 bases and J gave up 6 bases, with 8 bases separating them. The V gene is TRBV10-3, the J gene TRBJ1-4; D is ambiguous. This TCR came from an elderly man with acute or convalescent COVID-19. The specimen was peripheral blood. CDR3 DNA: TGTGCCATCAGTGACCGGGAGGATGAAAAACTGTTTTTT. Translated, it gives CAISDREDEKLFF.